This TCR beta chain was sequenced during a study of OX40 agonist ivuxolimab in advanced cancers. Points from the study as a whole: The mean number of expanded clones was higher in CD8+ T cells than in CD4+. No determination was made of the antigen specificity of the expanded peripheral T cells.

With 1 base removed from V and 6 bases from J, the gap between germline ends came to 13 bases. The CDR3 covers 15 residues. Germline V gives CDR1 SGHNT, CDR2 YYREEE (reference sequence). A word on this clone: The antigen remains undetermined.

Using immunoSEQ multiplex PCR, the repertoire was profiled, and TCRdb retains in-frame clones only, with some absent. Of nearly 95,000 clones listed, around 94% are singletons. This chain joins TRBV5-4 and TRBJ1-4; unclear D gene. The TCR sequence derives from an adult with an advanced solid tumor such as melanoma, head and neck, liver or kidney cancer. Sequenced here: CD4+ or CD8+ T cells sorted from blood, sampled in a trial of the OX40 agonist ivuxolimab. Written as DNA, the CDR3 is TGTGCCAGCAGCTTGCGTTCGGCCGTTCATGAAAAACTGTTTTTT. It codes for CASSLRSAVHEKLFF.